This TCR beta chain was retrieved from a study of identifying expanded T cells in peripheral blood. Here immunoSEQ multiplex PCR was the method, and the copy in TCRdb shows in-frame clones only, minus some. The sample includes about 81,000 clones, around 84% seen only once; the top ten take around 20%. A remark on this clone: Antigen unknown.

The CDR3 has 18 residues. V lost 3 bases to trimming and J lost 3 bases; unmatched junction nucleotides: 13. Germline CDR1 and CDR2: LGHNA and YNFKEQ. Collection occurred without any documented infections or immune events in donors. The study, taken as a whole, reports: Over two and four weeks, about 17 and 20 clones changed, versus roughly 1.2 between replicates. Clone count variance between roughly 2-week samples rose with total template count.

The specimen sequenced was blood. The chain recombines TRBV4-2 with TRBJ2-1, with 8 bases identical to TRBD2. The TCR was taken from a person between 18 and 75 years old in good health. This CDR3 reads CASSHLSWRAGDYNEQFF. As DNA, the CDR3 is TGTGCCAGCAGCCACCTCTCCTGGCGAGCGGGAGACTACAATGAGCAGTTCTTC.